This T cell receptor beta chain appears in the sequencing data of a study of blood T cell repertoires in COVID-19. As for the study in general: Material from acute and convalescent COVID-19 was sourced from the United States, Italy and Spain. T cells, B-cell-depleted T cells, or PBMCs supplied cDNA or gDNA.

CDR1 and CDR2 (germline): SGHDT, YYEEEE. The CDR3 covers 13 residues. Authors' processing steps: Estimates of nucleated cell counts were drawn from the amplification of reference gene primers. TCRdb's table, derived via immunoSEQ multiplex PCR, lists solely in-frame clones and lacks some. D and trimming come from the DNA, and the V and J calls and clone size come from that table. This sample carries tens of thousands of clones, around 88% of them seen once, and the ten largest clones take 7% to 8.5%. This clone has just one count. Compared with germline, one end of the junction differs, possibly owing to a read error.

The receptor comes from a woman between 65 and 79 years old with acute or convalescent COVID-19. The sequenced sample consisted of peripheral blood. The chain recombines TRBV5-6 with TRBJ2-7; tentatively, D is TRBD1 (5 bases). The CDR3 DNA follows: TGTGCCAGCGGCTTATTGGGGCCTGGGGAGCAGTACTTC. Its translation is CASGLLGPGEQYF.